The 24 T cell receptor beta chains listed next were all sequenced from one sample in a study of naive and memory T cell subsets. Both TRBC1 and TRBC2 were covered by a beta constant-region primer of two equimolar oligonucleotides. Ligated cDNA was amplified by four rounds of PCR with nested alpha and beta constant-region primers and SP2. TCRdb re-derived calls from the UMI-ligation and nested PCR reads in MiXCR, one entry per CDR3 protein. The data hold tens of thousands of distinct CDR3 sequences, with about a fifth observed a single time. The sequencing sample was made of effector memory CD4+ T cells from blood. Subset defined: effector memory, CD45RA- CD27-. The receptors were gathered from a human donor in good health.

CDR3 nucleotide sequence: TGTGCCACCAGCAGAGATACTGGGGCCAACGTCCTGACTTTC. As protein: CATSRDTGANVLTF. The genes are TRBV15 and TRBJ2-6, with D unresolved. This CDR3 spans 14 amino acids. V was cut by 0 bases and J by 2 bases, with 2 bases left in between. Germline lookup yields CDR1 LNHNV and CDR2 YYDKDF (reference sequence).

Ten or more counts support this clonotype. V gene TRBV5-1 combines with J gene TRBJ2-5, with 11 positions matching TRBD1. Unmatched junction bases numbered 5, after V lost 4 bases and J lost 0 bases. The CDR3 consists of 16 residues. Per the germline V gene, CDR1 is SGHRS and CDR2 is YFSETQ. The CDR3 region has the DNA TGCGCCAGCAGCGGAGGGACAGGGGGGTACCAAGAGACCCAGTACTTC. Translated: CASSGGTGGYQETQYF.

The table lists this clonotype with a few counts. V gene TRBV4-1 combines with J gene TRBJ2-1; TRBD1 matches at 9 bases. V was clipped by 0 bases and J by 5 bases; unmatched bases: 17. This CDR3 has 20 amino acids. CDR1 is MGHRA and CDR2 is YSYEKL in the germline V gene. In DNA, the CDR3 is TGCGCCAGCAGCCAAGATGGAACTGCTTTCGGGAGGACAGGGGACAATGAGCAGTTCTTC. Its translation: CASSQDGTAFGRTGDNEQFF.

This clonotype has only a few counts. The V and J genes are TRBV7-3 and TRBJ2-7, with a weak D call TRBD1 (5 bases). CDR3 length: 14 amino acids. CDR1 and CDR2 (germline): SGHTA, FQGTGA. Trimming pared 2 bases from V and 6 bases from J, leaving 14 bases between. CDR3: CASSLGADGAEQYF. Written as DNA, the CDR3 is TGTGCCAGCAGCTTAGGGGCAGACGGAGCCGAGCAGTACTTC.

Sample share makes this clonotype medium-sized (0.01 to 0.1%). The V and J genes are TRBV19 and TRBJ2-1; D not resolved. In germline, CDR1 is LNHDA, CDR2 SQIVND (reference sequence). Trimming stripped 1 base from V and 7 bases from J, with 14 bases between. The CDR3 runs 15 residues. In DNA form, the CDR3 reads TGTGCCAGTAGTATAGGCCTTAATGAGCGAAATGAGCAGTTCTTC. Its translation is CASSIGLNERNEQFF. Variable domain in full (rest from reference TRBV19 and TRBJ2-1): DGGITQSPKYLFRKEGQNVTLSCEQNLNHDAMYWYRQDPGQGLRLIYYSQIVNDFQKGDIAEGYSVSREKKESFPLTVTSAQKNPTAFYLCASSIGLNERNEQFFGPGTRLTVL.

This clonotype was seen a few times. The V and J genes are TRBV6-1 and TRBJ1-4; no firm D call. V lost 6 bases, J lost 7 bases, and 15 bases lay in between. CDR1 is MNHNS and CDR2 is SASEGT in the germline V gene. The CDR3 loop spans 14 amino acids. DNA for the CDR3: TGTGCCAGCAGAGACGCGGGTTTAAGTGAAAAACTGTTTTTT. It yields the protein CASRDAGLSEKLFF.

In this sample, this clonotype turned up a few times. This chain's CDR3 is CASSPTNGPYNEQFF. The CDR3 bases are TGTGCCAGCAGCCCAACAAATGGCCCCTACAATGAGCAGTTCTTC. The V gene is TRBV28, the J gene TRBJ2-1, with no clear D. Germline V gene data show CDR1 as MDHEN and CDR2 as SYDVKM. The CDR3 consists of 15 residues. Trimming left V 6 bases short and J 2 bases short, with 14 bases between. Filled out from reference TRBV28 and TRBJ2-1, the complete variable domain reads DVKVTQSSRYLVKRTGEKVFLECVQDMDHENMFWYRQDPGLGLRLIYFSYDVKMKEKGDIPEGYSVSREKKERFSLILESASTNQTSMYLCASSPTNGPYNEQFFGPGTRLTVL.

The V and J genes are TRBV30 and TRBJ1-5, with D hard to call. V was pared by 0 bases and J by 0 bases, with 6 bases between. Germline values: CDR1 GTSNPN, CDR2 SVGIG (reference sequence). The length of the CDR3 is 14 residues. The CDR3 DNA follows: TGTGCCTGGAGTGTAGGGCGTAGCAATCAGCCCCAGCATTTT. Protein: CAWSVGRSNQPQHF.

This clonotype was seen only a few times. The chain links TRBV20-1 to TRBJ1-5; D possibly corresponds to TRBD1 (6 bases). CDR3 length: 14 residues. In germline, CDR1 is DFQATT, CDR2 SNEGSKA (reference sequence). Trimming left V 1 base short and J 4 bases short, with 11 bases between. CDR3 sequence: CSARVSRGNQPQHF. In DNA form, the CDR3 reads TGCAGTGCTAGAGTTTCCAGGGGAAATCAGCCCCAGCATTTT.

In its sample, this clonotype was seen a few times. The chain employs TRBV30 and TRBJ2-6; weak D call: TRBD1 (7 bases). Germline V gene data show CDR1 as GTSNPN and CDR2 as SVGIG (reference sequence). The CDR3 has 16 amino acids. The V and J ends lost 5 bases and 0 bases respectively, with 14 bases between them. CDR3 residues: CAWAGGPLSGANVLTF. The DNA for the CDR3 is TGTGCCTGGGCAGGGGGGCCTCTCTCTGGGGCCAACGTCCTGACTTTC.

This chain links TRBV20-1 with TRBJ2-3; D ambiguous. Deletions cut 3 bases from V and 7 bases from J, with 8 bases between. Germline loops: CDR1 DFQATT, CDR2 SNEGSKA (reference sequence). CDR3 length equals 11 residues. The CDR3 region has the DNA TGCAGTGCTAGTGGGAAATATACGCAGTATTTT. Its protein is CSASGKYTQYF.

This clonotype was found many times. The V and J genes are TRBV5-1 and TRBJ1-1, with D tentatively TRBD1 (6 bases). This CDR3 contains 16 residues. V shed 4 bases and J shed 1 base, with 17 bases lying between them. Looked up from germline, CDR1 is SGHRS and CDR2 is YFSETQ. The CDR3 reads CASSGGQTGSNTEAFF. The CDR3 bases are TGCGCCAGCAGCGGAGGGCAGACAGGTTCGAACACTGAAGCTTTCTTT.

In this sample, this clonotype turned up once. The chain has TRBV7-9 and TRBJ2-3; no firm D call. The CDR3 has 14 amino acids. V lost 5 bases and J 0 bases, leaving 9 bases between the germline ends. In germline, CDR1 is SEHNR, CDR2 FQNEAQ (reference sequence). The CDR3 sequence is CASSRAGSTDTQYF. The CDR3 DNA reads TGTGCCAGCAGCCGAGCCGGCAGCACAGATACGCAGTATTTT.

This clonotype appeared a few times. The CDR3 sequence: CSASGRGDEQFF. The CDR3 DNA reads as TGCAGTGCTAGCGGGAGGGGCGATGAGCAGTTCTTC. The rearrangement uses TRBV20-1 and TRBJ2-1; 8 bases match TRBD2. Per germline, CDR1 DFQATT and CDR2 SNEGSKA (reference sequence). The CDR3 runs to 12 residues. Unmatched junction bases numbered 3, after V lost 3 bases and J lost 8 bases.

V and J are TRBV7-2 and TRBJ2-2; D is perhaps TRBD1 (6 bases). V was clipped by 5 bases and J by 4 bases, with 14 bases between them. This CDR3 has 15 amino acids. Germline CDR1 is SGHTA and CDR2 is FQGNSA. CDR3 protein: CASSGQQGFTGELFF. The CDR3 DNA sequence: TGTGCCAGCAGCGGACAACAGGGTTTCACCGGGGAGCTGTTTTTT.

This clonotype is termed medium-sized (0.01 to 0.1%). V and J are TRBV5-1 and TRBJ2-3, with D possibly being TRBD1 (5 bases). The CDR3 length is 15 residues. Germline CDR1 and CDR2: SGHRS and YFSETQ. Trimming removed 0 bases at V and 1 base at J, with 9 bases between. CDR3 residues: CASSLEVGRTDTQYF. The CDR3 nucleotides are TGCGCCAGCAGCTTGGAAGTGGGGCGCACAGATACGCAGTATTTT.

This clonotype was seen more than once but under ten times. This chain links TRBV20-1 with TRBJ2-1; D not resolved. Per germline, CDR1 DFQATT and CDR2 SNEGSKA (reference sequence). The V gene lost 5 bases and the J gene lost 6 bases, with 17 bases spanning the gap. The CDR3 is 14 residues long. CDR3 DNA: TGCAGTGCTCGGGTTAGGCCGCCCGGCAATGAGCAGTTCTTC. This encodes CSARVRPPGNEQFF.

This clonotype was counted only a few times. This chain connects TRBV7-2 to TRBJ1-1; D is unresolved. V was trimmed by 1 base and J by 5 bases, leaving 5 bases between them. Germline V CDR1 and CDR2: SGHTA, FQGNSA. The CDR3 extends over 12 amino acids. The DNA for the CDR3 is TGTGCCAGCAGCTTAGGTCGTACTGAAGCTTTCTTT. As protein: CASSLGRTEAFF. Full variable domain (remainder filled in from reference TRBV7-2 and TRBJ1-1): GAGVSQSPSNKVTEKGKDVELRCDPISGHTALYWYRQSLGQGLEFLIYFQGNSAPDKSGLPSDRFSAERTGGSVSTLTIQRTQQEDSAVYLCASSLGRTEAFFGQGTRLTVV.

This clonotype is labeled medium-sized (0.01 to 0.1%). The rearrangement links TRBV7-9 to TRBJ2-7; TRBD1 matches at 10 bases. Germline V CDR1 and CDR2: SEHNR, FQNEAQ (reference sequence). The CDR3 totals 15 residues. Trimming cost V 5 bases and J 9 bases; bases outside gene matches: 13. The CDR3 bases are TGTGCCAGCAGCCCGAAGACAGGGGGCGCGGGGGTGCAGTACTTC. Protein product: CASSPKTGGAGVQYF.

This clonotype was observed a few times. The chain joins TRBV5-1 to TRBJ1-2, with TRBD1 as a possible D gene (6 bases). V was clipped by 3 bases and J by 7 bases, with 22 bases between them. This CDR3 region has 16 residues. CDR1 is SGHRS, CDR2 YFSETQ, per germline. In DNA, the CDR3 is TGCGCCAGCAGCTCGAAACAGGGTCTGTTGGGGAGTGGCTACACCTTC. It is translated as CASSSKQGLLGSGYTF.

The CDR3 is CASNTGTALYGYTF. CDR3 coding DNA: TGTGCCAGCAACACGGGGACAGCTCTCTATGGCTACACCTTC. This chain uses TRBV28 with TRBJ1-2; 7 positions agree with TRBD1. V shed 7 bases and J 4 bases; nucleotides not matched to a gene: 9. There are 14 residues in the CDR3. Germline CDR1 MDHEN, CDR2 SYDVKM.

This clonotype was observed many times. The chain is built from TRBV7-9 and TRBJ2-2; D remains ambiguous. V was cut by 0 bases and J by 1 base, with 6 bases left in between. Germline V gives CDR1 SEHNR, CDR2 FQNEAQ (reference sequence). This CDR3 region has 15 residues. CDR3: CASSLARGNTGELFF. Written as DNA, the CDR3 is TGTGCCAGCAGCTTAGCGCGTGGGAACACCGGGGAGCTGTTTTTT.

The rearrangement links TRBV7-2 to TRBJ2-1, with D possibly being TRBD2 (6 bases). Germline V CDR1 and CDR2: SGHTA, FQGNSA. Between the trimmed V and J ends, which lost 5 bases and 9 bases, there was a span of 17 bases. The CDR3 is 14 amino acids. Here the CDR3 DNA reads TGTGCCAGCAGCGGATTCGGGAGACTGGGTGAGCAGTTCTTC. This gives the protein CASSGFGRLGEQFF.

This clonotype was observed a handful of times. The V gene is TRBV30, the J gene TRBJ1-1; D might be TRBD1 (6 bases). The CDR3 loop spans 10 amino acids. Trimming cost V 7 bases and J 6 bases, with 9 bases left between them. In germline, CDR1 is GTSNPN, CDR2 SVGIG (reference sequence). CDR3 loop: CALGHSEAFF. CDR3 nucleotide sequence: TGTGCCTTGGGACACTCTGAAGCTTTCTTT.